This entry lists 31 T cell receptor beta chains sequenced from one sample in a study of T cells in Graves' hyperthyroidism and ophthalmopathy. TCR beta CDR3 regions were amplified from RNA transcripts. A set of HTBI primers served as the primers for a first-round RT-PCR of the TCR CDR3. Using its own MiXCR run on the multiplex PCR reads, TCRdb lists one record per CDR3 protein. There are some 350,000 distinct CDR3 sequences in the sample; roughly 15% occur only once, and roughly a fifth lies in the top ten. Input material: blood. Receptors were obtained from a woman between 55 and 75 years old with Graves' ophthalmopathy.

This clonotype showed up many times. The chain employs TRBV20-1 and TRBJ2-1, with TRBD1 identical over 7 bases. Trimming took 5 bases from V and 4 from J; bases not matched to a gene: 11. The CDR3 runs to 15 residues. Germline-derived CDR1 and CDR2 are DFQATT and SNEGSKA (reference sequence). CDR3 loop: CSAGRTGEPYNEQFF. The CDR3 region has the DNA TGCAGTGCTGGCCGAACAGGGGAACCTTACAATGAGCAGTTCTTC.

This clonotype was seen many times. As DNA, the CDR3 is TGCAGTGCTAGATCGATCGGCGGGAGGGTGGGGGAGACCCAGTACTTC. Amino acid sequence: CSARSIGGRVGETQYF. The chain uses TRBV20-1 and TRBJ2-5, with 9 positions matching TRBD2. CDR3 length: 16 residues. Trimming at V came to 2 bases and at J to 5 bases, leaving 12 bases not matched to a gene. Germline V gene lookup returns CDR1 DFQATT and CDR2 SNEGSKA (reference sequence).

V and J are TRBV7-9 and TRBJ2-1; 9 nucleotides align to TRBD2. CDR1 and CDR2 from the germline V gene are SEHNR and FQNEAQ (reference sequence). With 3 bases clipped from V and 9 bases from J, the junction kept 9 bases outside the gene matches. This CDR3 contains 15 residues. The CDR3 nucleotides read TGTGCCAGCAGCTTGGACCGCGGGAGGGCCATTGAGCAGTTCTTC. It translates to CASSLDRGRAIEQFF.

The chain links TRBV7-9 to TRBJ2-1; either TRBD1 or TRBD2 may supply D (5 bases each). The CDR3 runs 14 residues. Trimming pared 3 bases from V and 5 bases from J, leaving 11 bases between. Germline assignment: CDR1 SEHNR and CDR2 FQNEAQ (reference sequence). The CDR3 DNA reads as TGTGCCAGCAGCTTCCAGGGAGTAGACAATGAGCAGTTCTTC. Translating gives CASSFQGVDNEQFF. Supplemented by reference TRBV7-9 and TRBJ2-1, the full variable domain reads DTGVSQNPRHKITKRGQNVTFRCDPISEHNRLYWYRQTLGQGPEFLTYFQNEAQLEKSRLLSDRFSAERPKGSFSTLEIQRTEQGDSAMYLCASSFQGVDNEQFFGPGTRLTVL.

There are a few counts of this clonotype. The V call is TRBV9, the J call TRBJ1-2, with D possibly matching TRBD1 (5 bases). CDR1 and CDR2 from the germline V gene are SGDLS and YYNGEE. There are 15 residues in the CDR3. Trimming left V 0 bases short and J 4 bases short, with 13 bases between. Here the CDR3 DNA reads TGTGCCAGCAGCGTAGCTACAGGTCTTGGCTATGGCTACACCTTC. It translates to CASSVATGLGYGYTF.

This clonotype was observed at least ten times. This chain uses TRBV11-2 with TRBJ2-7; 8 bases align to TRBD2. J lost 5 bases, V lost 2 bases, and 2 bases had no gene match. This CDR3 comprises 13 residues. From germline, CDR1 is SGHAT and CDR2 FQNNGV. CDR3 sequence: CASSLTGGNEQYF. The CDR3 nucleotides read TGTGCCAGCAGCTTAACGGGAGGGAACGAGCAGTACTTC. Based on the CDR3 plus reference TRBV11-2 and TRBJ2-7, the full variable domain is EAGVAQSPRYKIIEKRQSVAFWCNPISGHATLYWYQQILGQGPKLLIQFQNNGVVDDSQLPKDRFSAERLKGVDSTLKIQPAKLEDSAVYLCASSLTGGNEQYFGPGTRLTVT.

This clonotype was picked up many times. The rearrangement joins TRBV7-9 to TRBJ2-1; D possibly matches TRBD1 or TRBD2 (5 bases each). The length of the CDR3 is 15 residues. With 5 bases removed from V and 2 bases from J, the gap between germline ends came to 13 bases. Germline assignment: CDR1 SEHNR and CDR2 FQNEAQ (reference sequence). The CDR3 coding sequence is TGTGCCAGCAGCCCGTGGGGGAGTACCTACAATGAGCAGTTCTTC. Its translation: CASSPWGSTYNEQFF.

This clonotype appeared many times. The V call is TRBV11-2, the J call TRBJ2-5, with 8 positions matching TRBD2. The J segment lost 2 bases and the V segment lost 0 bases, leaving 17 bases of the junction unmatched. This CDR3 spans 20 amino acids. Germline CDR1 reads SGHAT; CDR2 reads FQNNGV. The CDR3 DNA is TGTGCCAGCAGCTTAGATGGACCCCGGAGACTAGCGTCCTTTCAAGAGACCCAGTACTTC. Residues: CASSLDGPRRLASFQETQYF. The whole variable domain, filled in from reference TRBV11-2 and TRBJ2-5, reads EAGVAQSPRYKIIEKRQSVAFWCNPISGHATLYWYQQILGQGPKLLIQFQNNGVVDDSQLPKDRFSAERLKGVDSTLKIQPAKLEDSAVYLCASSLDGPRRLASFQETQYFGPGTRLLVL.

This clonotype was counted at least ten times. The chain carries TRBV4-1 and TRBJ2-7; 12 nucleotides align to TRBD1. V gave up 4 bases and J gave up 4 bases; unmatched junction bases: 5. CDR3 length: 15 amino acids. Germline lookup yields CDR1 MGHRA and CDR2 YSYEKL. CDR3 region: CASSRQGQGAYEQYF. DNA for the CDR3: TGCGCCAGCAGCCGACAGGGACAGGGGGCTTACGAGCAGTACTTC.

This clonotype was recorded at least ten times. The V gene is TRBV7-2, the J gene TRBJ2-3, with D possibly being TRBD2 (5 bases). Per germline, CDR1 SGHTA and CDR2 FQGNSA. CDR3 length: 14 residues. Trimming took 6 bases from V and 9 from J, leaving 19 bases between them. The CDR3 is CASSSAPGYLTQYF. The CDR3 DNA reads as TGTGCCAGCAGTTCGGCCCCGGGGTACCTCACGCAGTATTTT.

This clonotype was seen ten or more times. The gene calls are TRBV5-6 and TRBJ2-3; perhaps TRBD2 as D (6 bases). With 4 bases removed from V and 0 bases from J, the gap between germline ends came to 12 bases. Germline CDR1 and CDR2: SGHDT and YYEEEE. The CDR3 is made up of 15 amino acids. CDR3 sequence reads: CASSGAGGSTDTQYF. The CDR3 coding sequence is TGTGCCAGCAGCGGAGCCGGGGGAAGCACAGATACGCAGTATTTT.

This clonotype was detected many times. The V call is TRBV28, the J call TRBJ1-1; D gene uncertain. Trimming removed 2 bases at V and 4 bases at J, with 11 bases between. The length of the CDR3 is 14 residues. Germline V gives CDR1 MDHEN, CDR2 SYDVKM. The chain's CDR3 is CASSLGDSLTEAFF. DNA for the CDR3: TGTGCCAGCAGTTTAGGGGATTCCCTCACTGAAGCTTTCTTT.

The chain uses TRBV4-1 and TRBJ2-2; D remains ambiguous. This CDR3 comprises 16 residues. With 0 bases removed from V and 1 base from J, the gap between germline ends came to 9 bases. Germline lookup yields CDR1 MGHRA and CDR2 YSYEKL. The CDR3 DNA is TGCGCCAGCAGCCAAGAAGAATTGGGGAACACCGGGGAGCTGTTTTTT. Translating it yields CASSQEELGNTGELFF.

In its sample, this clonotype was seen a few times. CDR3 sequence reads: CATSTGQGTETQYF. In DNA, the CDR3 is TGTGCCACCAGCACGGGACAGGGGACAGAGACCCAGTACTTC. The gene calls are TRBV15 and TRBJ2-5; 10 nucleotides align to TRBD1. Unmatched junction bases numbered 3, after V lost 4 bases and J lost 4 bases. There are 14 residues in the CDR3. Germline V lookup: CDR1 LNHNV, CDR2 YYDKDF (reference sequence).

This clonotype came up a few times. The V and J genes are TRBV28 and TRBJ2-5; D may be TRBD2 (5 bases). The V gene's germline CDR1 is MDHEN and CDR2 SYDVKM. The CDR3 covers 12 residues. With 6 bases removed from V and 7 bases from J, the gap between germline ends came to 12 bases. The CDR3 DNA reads TGTGCCAGCAGCGGACTTGCTCGGACCCAGTACTTC. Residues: CASSGLARTQYF.

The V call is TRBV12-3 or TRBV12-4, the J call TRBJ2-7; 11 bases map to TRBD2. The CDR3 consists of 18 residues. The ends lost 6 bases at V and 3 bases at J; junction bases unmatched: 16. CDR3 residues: CASSPSHRASGRNYEQYF. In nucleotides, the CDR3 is TGTGCCAGCAGCCCCTCTCACCGGGCTAGCGGGAGGAACTACGAGCAGTACTTC.

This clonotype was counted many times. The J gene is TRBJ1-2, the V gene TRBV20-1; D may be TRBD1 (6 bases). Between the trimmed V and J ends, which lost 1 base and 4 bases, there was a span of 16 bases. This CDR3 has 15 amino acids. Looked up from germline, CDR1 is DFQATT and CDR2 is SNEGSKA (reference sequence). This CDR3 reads CSARVGGGLSYGYTF. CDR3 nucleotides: TGCAGTGCTAGAGTGGGGGGGGGGCTAAGCTATGGCTACACCTTC.

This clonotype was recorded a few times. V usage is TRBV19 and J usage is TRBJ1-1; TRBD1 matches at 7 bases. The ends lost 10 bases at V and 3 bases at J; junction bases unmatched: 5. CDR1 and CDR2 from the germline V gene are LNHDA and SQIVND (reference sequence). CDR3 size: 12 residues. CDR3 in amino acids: CATRQGYTEAFF. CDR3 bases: TGTGCCACCCGACAGGGCTACACTGAAGCTTTCTTT.

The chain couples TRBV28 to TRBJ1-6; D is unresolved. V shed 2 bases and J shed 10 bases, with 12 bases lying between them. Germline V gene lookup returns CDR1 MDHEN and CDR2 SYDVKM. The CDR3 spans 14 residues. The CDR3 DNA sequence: TGTGCCAGCAGTTTACAAGCAGGCCGATCACCCCTCCACTTT. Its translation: CASSLQAGRSPLHF.

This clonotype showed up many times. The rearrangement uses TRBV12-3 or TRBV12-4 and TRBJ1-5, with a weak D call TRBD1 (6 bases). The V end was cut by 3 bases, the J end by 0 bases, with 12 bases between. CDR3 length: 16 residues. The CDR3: CASSFRTANSNQPQHF. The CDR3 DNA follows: TGTGCCAGCAGTTTTCGGACAGCCAATAGCAATCAGCCCCAGCATTTT.

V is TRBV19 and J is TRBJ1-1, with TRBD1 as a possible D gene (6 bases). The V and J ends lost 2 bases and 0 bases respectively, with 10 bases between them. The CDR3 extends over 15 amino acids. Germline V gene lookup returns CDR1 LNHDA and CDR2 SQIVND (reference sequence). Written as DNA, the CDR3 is TGTGCCAGTAGTATATTGGGGGCGGTGAACACTGAAGCTTTCTTT. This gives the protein CASSILGAVNTEAFF.

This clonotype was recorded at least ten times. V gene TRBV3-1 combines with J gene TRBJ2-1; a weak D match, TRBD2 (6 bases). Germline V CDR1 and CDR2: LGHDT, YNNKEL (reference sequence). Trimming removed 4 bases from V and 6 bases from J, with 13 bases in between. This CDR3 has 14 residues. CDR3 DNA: TGTGCCAGCAGCCGGGCGGGACGCGGCAATGAGCAGTTCTTC. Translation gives CASSRAGRGNEQFF.

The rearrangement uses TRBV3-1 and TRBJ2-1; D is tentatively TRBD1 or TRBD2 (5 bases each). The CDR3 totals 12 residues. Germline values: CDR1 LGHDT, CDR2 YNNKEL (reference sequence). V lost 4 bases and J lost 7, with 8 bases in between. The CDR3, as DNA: TGTGCCAGCAGCCGCAGGGAGAATGAGCAGTTCTTC. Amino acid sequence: CASSRRENEQFF.

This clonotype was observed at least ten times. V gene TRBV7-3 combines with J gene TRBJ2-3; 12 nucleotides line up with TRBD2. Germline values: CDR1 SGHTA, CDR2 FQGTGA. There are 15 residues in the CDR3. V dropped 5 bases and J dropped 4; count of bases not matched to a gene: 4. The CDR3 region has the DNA TGTGCCAGCAGCCATCTAGCGGGAGGGCCAGATACGCAGTATTTT. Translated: CASSHLAGGPDTQYF. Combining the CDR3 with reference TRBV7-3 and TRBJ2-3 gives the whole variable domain GAGVSQTPSNKVTEKGKYVELRCDPISGHTALYWYRQSLGQGPEFLIYFQGTGAADDSGLPNDRFFAVRPEGSVSTLKIQRTERGDSAVYLCASSHLAGGPDTQYFGPGTRLTVL.

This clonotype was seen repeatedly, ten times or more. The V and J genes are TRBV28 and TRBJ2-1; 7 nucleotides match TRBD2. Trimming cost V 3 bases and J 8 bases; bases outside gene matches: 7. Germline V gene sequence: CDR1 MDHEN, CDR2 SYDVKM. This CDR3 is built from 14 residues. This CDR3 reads CASSFAGVVHEQFF. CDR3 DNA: TGTGCCAGCAGTTTCGCGGGAGTGGTCCATGAGCAGTTCTTC.

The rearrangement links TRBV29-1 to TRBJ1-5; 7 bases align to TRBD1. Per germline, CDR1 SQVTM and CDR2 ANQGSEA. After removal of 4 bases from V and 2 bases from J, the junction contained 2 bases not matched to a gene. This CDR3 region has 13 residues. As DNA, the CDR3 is TGCAGCGTTGTAACAGGGGGCAATCAGCCCCAGCATTTT. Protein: CSVVTGGNQPQHF. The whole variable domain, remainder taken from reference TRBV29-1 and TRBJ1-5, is SAVISQKPSRDICQRGTSLTIQCQVDSQVTMMFWYRQQPGQSLTLIATANQGSEATYESGFVIDKFPISRPNLTFSTLTVSNMSPEDSSIYLCSVVTGGNQPQHFGDGTRLSIL.

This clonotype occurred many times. The chain's CDR3 is CSARPGLPSSYEQYF. Written as DNA, the CDR3 is TGCAGTGCTAGACCGGGACTACCGAGCTCCTACGAGCAGTACTTC. The chain employs TRBV20-1 and TRBJ2-7, with 7 bases lining up with TRBD2. Trimming took 2 bases from V and 0 from J; bases not matched to a gene: 7. This CDR3 comprises 15 residues. CDR1 and CDR2 from the germline V gene are DFQATT and SNEGSKA (reference sequence).

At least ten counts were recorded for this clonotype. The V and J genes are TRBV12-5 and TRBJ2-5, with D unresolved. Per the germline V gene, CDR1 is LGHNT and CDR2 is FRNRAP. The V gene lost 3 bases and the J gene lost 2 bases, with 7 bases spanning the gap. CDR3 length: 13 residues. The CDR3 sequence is CASGLKGQETQYF. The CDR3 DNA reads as TGTGCTAGTGGTTTAAAGGGTCAAGAGACCCAGTACTTC.

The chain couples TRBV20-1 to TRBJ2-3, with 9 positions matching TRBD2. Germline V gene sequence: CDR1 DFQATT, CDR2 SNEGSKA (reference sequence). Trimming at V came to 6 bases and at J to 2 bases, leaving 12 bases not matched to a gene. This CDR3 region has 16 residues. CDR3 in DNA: TGCAGTGCCCCGGAAAGCGGGAGGCCAAACACAGATACGCAGTATTTT. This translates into CSAPESGRPNTDTQYF.

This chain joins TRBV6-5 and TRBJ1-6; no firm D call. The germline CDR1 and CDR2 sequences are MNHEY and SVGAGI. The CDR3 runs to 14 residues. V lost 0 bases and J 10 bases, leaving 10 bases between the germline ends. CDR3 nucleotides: TGTGCCAGCAGTTACTCGGCGGGATTATCACCCCTCCACTTT. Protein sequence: CASSYSAGLSPLHF.

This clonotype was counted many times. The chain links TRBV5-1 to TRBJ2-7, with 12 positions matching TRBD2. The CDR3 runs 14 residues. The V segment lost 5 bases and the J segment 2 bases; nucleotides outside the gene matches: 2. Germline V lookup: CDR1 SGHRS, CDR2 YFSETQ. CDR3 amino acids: CASRRTSGTYEQYF. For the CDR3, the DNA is TGCGCCAGCAGACGGACTAGCGGGACCTACGAGCAGTACTTC.